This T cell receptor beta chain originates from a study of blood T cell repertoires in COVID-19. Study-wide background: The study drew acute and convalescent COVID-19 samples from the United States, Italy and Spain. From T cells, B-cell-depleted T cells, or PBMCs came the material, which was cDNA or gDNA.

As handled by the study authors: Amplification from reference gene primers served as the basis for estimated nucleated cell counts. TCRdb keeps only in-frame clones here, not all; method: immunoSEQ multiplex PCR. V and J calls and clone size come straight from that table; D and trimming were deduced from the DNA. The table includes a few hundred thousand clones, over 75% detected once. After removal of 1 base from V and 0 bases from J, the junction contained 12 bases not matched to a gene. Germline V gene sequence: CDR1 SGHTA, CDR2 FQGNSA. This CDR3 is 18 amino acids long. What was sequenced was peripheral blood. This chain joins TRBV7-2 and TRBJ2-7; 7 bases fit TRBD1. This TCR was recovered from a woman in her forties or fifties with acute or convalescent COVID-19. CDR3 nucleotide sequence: TGTGCCAGCAGCTTAGTACGTATGGGCAGGGGGAGCTCCTACGAGCAGTACTTC. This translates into CASSLVRMGRGSSYEQYF.